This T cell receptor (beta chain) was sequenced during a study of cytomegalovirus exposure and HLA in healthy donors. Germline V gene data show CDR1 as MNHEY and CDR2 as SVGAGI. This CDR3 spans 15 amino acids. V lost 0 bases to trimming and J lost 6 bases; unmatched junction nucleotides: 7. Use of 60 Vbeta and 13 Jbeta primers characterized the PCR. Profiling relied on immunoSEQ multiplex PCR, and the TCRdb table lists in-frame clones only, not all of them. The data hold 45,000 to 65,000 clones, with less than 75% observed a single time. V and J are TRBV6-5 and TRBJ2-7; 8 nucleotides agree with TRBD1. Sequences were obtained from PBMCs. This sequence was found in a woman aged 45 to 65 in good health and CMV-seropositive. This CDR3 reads CASSYSGRGRAEQYF. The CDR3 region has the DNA TGTGCCAGCAGTTACTCGGGCAGGGGGCGAGCCGAGCAGTACTTC.